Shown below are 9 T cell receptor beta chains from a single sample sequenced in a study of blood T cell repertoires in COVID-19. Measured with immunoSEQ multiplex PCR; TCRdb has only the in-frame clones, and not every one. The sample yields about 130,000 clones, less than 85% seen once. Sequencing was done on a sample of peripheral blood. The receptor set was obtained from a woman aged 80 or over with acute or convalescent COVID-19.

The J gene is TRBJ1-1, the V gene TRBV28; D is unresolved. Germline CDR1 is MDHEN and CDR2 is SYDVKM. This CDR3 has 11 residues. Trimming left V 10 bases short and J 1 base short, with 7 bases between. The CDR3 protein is CATEGNTEAFF. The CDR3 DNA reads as TGTGCCACCGAGGGGAACACTGAAGCTTTCTTT.

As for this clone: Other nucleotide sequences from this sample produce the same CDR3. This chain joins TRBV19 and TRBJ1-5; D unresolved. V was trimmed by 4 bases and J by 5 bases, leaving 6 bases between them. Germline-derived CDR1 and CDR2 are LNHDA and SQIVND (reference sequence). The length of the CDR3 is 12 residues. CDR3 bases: TGTGCCAGTAGTAACCGGGATCAGCCCCAGCATTTT. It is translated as CASSNRDQPQHF.

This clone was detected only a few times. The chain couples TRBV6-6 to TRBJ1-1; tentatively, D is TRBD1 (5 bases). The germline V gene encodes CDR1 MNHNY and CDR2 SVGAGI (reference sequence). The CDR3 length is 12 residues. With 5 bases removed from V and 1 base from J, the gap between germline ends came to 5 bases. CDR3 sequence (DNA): TGTGCCAGCAGTGACAGGAACACTGAAGCTTTCTTT. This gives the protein CASSDRNTEAFF.

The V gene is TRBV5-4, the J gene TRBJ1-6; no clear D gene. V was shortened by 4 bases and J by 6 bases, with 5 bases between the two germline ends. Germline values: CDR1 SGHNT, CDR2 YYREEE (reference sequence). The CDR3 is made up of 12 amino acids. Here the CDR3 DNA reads TGTGCCAGCAGCCTACTTAATTCACCCCTCCACTTT. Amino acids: CASSLLNSPLHF.

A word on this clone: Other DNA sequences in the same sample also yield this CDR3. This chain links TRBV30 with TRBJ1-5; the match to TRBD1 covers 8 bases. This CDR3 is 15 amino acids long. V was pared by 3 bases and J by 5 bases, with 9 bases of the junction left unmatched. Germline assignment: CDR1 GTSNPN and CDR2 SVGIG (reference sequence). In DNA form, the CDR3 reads TGTGCCTGGAGACCCACAGGGGGTAGGGATCAGCCCCAGCATTTT. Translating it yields CAWRPTGGRDQPQHF.

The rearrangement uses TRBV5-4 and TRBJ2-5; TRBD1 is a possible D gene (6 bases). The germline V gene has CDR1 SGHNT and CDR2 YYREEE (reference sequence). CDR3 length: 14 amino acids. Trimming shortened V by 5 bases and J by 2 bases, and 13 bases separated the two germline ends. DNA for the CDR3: TGTGCCAGCAGTTTTCCAGGGGTACAAGAGACCCAGTACTTC. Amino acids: CASSFPGVQETQYF.

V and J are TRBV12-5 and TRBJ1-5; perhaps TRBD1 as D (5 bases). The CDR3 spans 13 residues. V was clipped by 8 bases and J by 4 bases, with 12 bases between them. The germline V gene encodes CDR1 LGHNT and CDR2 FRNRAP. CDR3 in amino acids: CASLPDMNQPQHF. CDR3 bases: TGTGCTAGTCTCCCGGACATGAATCAGCCCCAGCATTTT.

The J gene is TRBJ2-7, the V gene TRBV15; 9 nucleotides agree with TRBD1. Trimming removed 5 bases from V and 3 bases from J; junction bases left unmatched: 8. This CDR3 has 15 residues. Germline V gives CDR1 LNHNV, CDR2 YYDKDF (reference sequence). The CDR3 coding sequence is TGTGCCACCAGCTATCCCGGGACAGGGAGCTACGAGCAGTACTTC. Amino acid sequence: CATSYPGTGSYEQYF.

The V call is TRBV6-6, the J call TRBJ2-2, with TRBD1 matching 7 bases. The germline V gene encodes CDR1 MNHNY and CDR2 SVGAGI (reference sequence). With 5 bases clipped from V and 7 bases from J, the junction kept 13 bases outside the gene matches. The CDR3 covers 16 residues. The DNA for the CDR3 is TGTGCCAGCAGTGTAGAGGGGACAGCGAGGGGCGGGGAGCTGTTTTTT. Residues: CASSVEGTARGGELFF.